One sample yielded the 23 T cell receptor beta chains listed below, sequenced in a study of cytomegalovirus exposure and HLA in healthy donors. In the PCR, 60 Vbeta and 13 Jbeta primers were used. This table comes from immunoSEQ multiplex PCR, and its TCRdb copy is limited to in-frame clones, with some not included. The table lists 85,000 to 100,000 clones, roughly two thirds of them singletons. The sample was PBMCs. All receptors derive from a human donor in good health.

The chain links TRBV10-3 to TRBJ2-2, with D possibly TRBD1 on 5 matching bases. The V gene lost 7 bases and the J gene lost 5 bases, with 5 bases spanning the gap. The CDR3 is made up of 11 amino acids. Germline V gene data show CDR1 as ENHRY and CDR2 as SYGVKD. CDR3 coding DNA: TGTGCCATCAAGGGGACCGGGGAGCTGTTTTTT. This encodes CAIKGTGELFF.

J is TRBJ2-5 and V is TRBV11-3, with D perhaps TRBD1 (5 bases). Trimming left V 4 bases short and J 5 bases short, with 14 bases between. Germline CDR1 SGHNT, CDR2 YENEEA. CDR3 length: 14 amino acids. This CDR3 reads CASSSRVPGETQYF. CDR3 sequence (DNA): TGTGCCAGCAGCTCCCGGGTCCCAGGGGAGACCCAGTACTTC.

In its sample, this clone was seen a few times. The chain uses TRBV19 and TRBJ2-5, with D tentatively TRBD2 (6 bases). Germline-derived CDR1 and CDR2 are LNHDA and SQIVND (reference sequence). The CDR3 consists of 14 residues. The V and J ends lost 6 bases and 3 bases respectively, with 14 bases between them. CDR3 sequence reads: CASSVTRAKETQYF. In DNA form, the CDR3 reads TGTGCCAGTAGCGTGACTAGAGCGAAAGAGACCCAGTACTTC.

The count of this clone is one. The V gene is TRBV2, the J gene TRBJ2-5; D perhaps matches TRBD1 (6 bases). Germline V gene sequence: CDR1 SNHLY, CDR2 FYNNEI. The CDR3 runs 14 residues. Trimming removed 4 bases at V and 2 bases at J, with 11 bases between. The CDR3 spells CASSGHRDQETQYF. In nucleotides, the CDR3 is TGTGCCAGCAGTGGCCACAGGGATCAAGAGACCCAGTACTTC. The entire variable domain, with the rest obtained from reference TRBV2 and TRBJ2-5, is as follows: EPEVTQTPSHQVTQMGQEVILRCVPISNHLYFYWYRQILGQKVEFLVSFYNNEISEKSEIFDDQFSVERPDGSNFTLKIRSTKLEDSAMYFCASSGHRDQETQYFGPGTRLLVL.

This clone was found a few times. V gene TRBV7-3 combines with J gene TRBJ2-1; 8 bases are shared with TRBD2. The junction had 10 bases not matched to a gene; V was cut back by 4 bases and J by 8 bases. There are 15 residues in the CDR3. From germline, CDR1 is SGHTA and CDR2 FQGTGA. CDR3 residues: CASSSIAGRGDEQFF. Written as DNA, the CDR3 is TGTGCCAGCAGCTCGATAGCGGGGCGAGGAGATGAGCAGTTCTTC. Supplemented by reference TRBV7-3 and TRBJ2-1, the full variable domain reads GAGVSQTPSNKVTEKGKYVELRCDPISGHTALYWYRQSLGQGPEFLIYFQGTGAADDSGLPNDRFFAVRPEGSVSTLKIQRTERGDSAVYLCASSSIAGRGDEQFFGPGTRLTVL.

V and J are TRBV5-4 and TRBJ1-2; D may be TRBD1 (6 bases). CDR1 and CDR2 from the germline V gene are SGHNT and YYREEE (reference sequence). The length of the CDR3 is 14 residues. Trimming cost V 1 base and J 5 bases, with 12 bases left between them. The CDR3 DNA sequence: TGTGCCAGCAGCTTGCTGAACACAGGGTATGGCTACACCTTC. Translated, it gives CASSLLNTGYGYTF.

The chain joins TRBV18 to TRBJ1-2; 11 bases line up with TRBD1. The CDR3 consists of 13 residues. The junction had 4 bases not matched to a gene; V was cut back by 6 bases and J by 7 bases. In germline, CDR1 is KGHSH, CDR2 LQKENI. CDR3 region: CASSTGTGGGYTF. DNA for the CDR3: TGTGCCAGCTCCACCGGGACAGGGGGTGGCTACACCTTC.

This rearrangement joins TRBV5-1 to TRBJ2-7; 7 bases line up with TRBD1. J lost 1 base, V lost 4 bases, and 8 bases had no gene match. The germline V gene has CDR1 SGHRS and CDR2 YFSETQ. The CDR3 spans 15 residues. CDR3 protein: CASSTGQSDSYEQYF. CDR3 nucleotides: TGCGCCAGCAGCACGGGACAGAGTGATTCCTACGAGCAGTACTTC.

This clone has just a few counts. The genes are TRBV5-1 and TRBJ2-1, with D possibly TRBD2 on 5 matching bases. CDR1 is SGHRS, CDR2 YFSETQ, per germline. The germline V and J ends were trimmed by 0 bases and 4 bases, with 11 bases remaining between them. This CDR3 is built from 15 residues. The CDR3 sequence is CASSLASRVYNEQFF. The CDR3 nucleotides are TGCGCCAGCAGCTTGGCTAGCCGGGTATACAATGAGCAGTTCTTC.

The rearrangement joins TRBV4-3 to TRBJ1-3; D is uncertain. This CDR3 is 15 amino acids long. The ends were cut back, 5 bases at V and 1 base at J, with 12 bases in the middle. Per the germline V gene, CDR1 is LGHNA and CDR2 is YSLEER. CDR3 coding DNA: TGCGCCAGCAGCAAAACAGCCTCTTCTGGAAACACCATATATTTT. Translated: CASSKTASSGNTIYF.

The J gene is TRBJ2-5, the V gene TRBV7-6, with 12 bases identical to TRBD2. This CDR3 is built from 16 residues. CDR1 is SGHVS, CDR2 FNYEAQ, per germline. V gave up 4 bases and J gave up 4 bases; unmatched junction bases: 7. CDR3 sequence: CASSSPSGGAGETQYF. The DNA of the CDR3 is TGTGCCAGCAGCTCGCCTAGCGGGGGGGCCGGAGAGACCCAGTACTTC.

The table lists this clone with a few counts. The chain has TRBV6-5 and TRBJ2-3; the match to TRBD1 covers 11 bases. The CDR3 is 16 residues long. Germline V CDR1 and CDR2: MNHEY, SVGAGI. The V and J ends lost 1 base and 2 bases, in that order; junction bases with no gene match: 2. CDR3 nucleotides: TGTGCCAGCAGTTACTGGGGACAGGGGGACACAGATACGCAGTATTTT. This codes for CASSYWGQGDTDTQYF.

The rearrangement joins TRBV9 to TRBJ1-1; D remains unclear. Germline loops: CDR1 SGDLS, CDR2 YYNGEE. This CDR3 has 13 amino acids. Trimming removed 0 bases from V and 1 base from J, with 4 bases in between. The CDR3 spells CASSVVSNTEAFF. The CDR3 DNA sequence: TGTGCCAGCAGCGTAGTATCGAACACTGAAGCTTTCTTT.

In the case of this clone: One junction end does not reproduce the germline sequence, and a read error may be involved. Other DNA sequences of this sample code for an identical CDR3. The genes are TRBV13 and TRBJ2-5; 11 positions agree with TRBD2. In germline, CDR1 is PRHDT, CDR2 FYEKMQ (reference sequence). This CDR3 spans 17 amino acids. This CDR3 reads CASRRSTSGGPQETQYF. CDR3 DNA sequence: TGTGCCAGCAGGCGATCTACTAGCGGGGGCCCTCAAGAAACCCAGTACTTC.

About this clone itself: This specimen includes other DNA sequences encoding the same CDR3. V gene TRBV9 combines with J gene TRBJ2-5, with 9 bases lining up with TRBD2. J was trimmed by 1 base and V by 0 bases; bases with no gene match: 7. Germline loops: CDR1 SGDLS, CDR2 YYNGEE. This CDR3 comprises 17 residues. The CDR3 nucleotides are TGTGCCAGCAGCGTAGGTAGTAGCGGGGGATTCCAAGAGACCCAGTACTTC. Translated, it gives CASSVGSSGGFQETQYF. The full variable domain, completed using reference TRBV9 and TRBJ2-5, is DSGVTQTPKHLITATGQRVTLRCSPRSGDLSVYWYQQSLDQGLQFLIQYYNGEERAKGNILERFSAQQFPDLHSELNLSSLELGDSALYFCASSVGSSGGFQETQYFGPGTRLLVL.

The rearrangement joins TRBV5-6 to TRBJ1-2; weak D call: TRBD1 (6 bases). Between the trimmed V and J ends, which lost 5 bases and 2 bases, there was a span of 13 bases. CDR1 SGHDT and CDR2 YYEEEE come from the germline V gene. The CDR3 runs 14 residues. In nucleotides, the CDR3 is TGTGCCAGCAGTTTCGACAGGAGAAACTATGGCTACACCTTC. Translation: CASSFDRRNYGYTF.

The V gene is TRBV5-1, the J gene TRBJ2-5; D is unresolved. The CDR3 loop spans 13 amino acids. V lost 0 bases and J 1 base, leaving 4 bases between the germline ends. The germline gives CDR1 SGHRS, CDR2 YFSETQ. CDR3 in amino acids: CASSLVIQETQYF. CDR3 DNA: TGCGCCAGCAGCTTGGTCATCCAAGAGACCCAGTACTTC. The variable domain in full, completed from reference TRBV5-1 and TRBJ2-5, reads KAGVTQTPRYLIKTRGQQVTLSCSPISGHRSVSWYQQTPGQGLQFLFEYFSETQRNKGNFPGRFSGRQFSNSRSEMNVSTLELGDSALYLCASSLVIQETQYFGPGTRLLVL.

In its sample, this clone was seen once. The rearrangement links TRBV25-1 to TRBJ1-1; no firm D call. In germline, CDR1 is MGHDK, CDR2 SYGVNS. The CDR3 runs 13 residues. Trimming pared 2 bases from V and 0 bases from J, leaving 4 bases between. The DNA for the CDR3 is TGTGCCAGCAGTGAACAGGTGAACACTGAAGCTTTCTTT. Protein sequence: CASSEQVNTEAFF.

V is TRBV5-4 and J is TRBJ1-1; the D gene is possibly TRBD1 (5 bases). Trimming took off 0 bases at V and 2 bases at J, with 11 bases between the two ends. The CDR3 runs to 15 residues. Per germline, CDR1 SGHNT and CDR2 YYREEE (reference sequence). The CDR3 coding sequence is TGTGCCAGCAGCTTGGCGCAGGGCTCTAACACTGAAGCTTTCTTT. Protein sequence: CASSLAQGSNTEAFF.

This rearrangement joins TRBV27 to TRBJ2-7; D is possibly TRBD2 (7 bases). This CDR3 comprises 13 residues. Trimming stripped 9 bases from V and 4 bases from J, with 16 bases between. From germline, CDR1 is MNHEY and CDR2 SMNVEV (reference sequence). The CDR3 protein is CARITGGPYEQYF. Written as DNA, the CDR3 is TGTGCCAGGATTACCGGGGGGCCATACGAGCAGTACTTC.

The chain combines TRBV30 with TRBJ1-5; a possible D gene is TRBD1 (5 bases). This CDR3 is built from 13 residues. V shed 1 base and J shed 3 bases, with 7 bases lying between them. From germline, CDR1 is GTSNPN and CDR2 SVGIG (reference sequence). The CDR3: CAWSGTNNQPQHF. CDR3 sequence (DNA): TGTGCCTGGAGTGGGACAAACAATCAGCCCCAGCATTTT.

The rearrangement links TRBV9 to TRBJ1-3, with D perhaps TRBD1 (6 bases). The V gene's germline CDR1 is SGDLS and CDR2 YYNGEE. The CDR3 consists of 15 residues. The germline V and J ends were trimmed by 2 bases and 4 bases, with 13 bases remaining between them. CDR3 protein: CASSVTGTQGNTIYF. The DNA for the CDR3 is TGTGCCAGCAGCGTTACTGGGACACAGGGAAACACCATATATTTT.

The chain uses TRBV9 and TRBJ1-4; 8 nucleotides line up with TRBD1. Germline values: CDR1 SGDLS, CDR2 YYNGEE. The CDR3 extends over 18 amino acids. The V and J ends lost 3 bases and 4 bases, in that order; junction bases with no gene match: 14. The CDR3 DNA reads as TGTGCCAGCAGCGGGGGACAGGACCATCCACCCTATAATGAAAAACTGTTTTTT. It specifies CASSGGQDHPPYNEKLFF.